The source of this T cell receptor beta chain is a study of metastatic and nonmetastatic thyroid tumors. Study results and caveats: A significant increase in TCR beta diversity was reportedly seen in malignant thyroid tumors relative to benign nodules, in blood and tumor.

This CDR3 spans 15 amino acids. The ends were cut back, 0 bases at V and 0 bases at J, with 8 bases in the middle. Germline lookup yields CDR1 MNHEY and CDR2 SVGAGI. From the PCR reads, TCRdb re-called clones with MiXCR. The data show several thousand clones, with 25% to 35% seen just once and 25% held by the top ten. Ahead of thyroid surgery, no patient had received treatment of any kind. Comments on this clone: As yet, its antigen is unknown.

The source of this sequence is a female donor with papillary thyroid cancer or a benign thyroid nodule (not recorded which). Some clones in this sample may be carry-over from other donors' samples. Sequencing used adjacent normal tissue. The chain has TRBV6-5 and TRBJ1-1; weak D call: TRBD1 (5 bases). The CDR3, as DNA: TGTGCCAGCAGTTACTCCCGGGGGATGAACACTGAAGCTTTCTTT. It encodes CASSYSRGMNTEAFF.